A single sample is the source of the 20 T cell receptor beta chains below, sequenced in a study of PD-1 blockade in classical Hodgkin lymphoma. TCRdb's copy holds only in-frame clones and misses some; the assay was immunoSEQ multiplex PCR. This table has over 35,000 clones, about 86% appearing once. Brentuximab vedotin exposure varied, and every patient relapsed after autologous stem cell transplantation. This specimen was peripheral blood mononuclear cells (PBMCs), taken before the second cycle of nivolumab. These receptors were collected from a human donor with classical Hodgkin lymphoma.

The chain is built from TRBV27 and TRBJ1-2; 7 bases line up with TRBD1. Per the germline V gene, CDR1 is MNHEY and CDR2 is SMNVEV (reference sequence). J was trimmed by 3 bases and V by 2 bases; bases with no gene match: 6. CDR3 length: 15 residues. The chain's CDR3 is CASSLRQGWDYGYTF. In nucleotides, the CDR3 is TGTGCCAGCAGTTTACGACAGGGATGGGACTATGGCTACACCTTC.

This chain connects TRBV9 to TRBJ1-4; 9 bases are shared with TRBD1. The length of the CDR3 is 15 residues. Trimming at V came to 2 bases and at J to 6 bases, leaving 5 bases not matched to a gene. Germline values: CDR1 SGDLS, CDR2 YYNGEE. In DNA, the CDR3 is TGTGCCAGCAGCGTTTCCGGGACAGGGTATGAAAAACTGTTTTTT. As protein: CASSVSGTGYEKLFF.

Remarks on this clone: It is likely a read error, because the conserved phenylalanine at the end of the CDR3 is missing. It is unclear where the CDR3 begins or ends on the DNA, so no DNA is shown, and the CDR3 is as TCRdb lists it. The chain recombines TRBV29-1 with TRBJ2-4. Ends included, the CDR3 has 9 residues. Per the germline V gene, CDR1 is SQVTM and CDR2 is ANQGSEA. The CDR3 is CSEGVRRYL.

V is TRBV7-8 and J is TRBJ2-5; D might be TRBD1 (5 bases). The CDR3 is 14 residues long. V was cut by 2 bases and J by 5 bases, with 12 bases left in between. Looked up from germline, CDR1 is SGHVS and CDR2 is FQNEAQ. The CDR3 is CASSLSRVYETQYF. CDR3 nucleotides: TGTGCCAGCAGCTTAAGCAGGGTGTACGAGACCCAGTACTTC.

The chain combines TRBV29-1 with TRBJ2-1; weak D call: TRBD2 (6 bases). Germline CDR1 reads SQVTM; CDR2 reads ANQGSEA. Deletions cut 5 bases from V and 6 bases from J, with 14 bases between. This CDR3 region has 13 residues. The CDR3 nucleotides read TGCAGCGTTTCCCTTGAAGCGGGCAATGAGCAGTTCTTC. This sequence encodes CSVSLEAGNEQFF.

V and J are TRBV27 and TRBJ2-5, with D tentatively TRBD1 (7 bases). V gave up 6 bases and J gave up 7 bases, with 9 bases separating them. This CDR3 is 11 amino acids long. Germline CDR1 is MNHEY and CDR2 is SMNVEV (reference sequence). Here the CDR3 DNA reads TGTGCCAGCAGCCAGGGGGGGACCCAGTACTTC. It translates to CASSQGGTQYF.

CDR3: CASSYFSGSSYNEQFF. In DNA form, the CDR3 reads TGTGCCAGCAGCTATTTTAGCGGGAGCTCCTACAATGAGCAGTTCTTC. The chain links TRBV7-6 to TRBJ2-1; 9 bases match TRBD2. Germline V gene sequence: CDR1 SGHVS, CDR2 FNYEAQ. After removal of 4 bases from V and 0 bases from J, the junction contained 4 bases not matched to a gene. There are 16 residues in the CDR3.

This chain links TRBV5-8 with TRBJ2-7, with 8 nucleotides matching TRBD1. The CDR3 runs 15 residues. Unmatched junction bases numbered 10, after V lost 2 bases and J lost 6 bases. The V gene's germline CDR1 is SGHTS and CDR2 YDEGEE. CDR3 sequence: CASSLSGQGSGEQYF. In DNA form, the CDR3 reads TGTGCCAGCAGCTTATCCGGACAGGGAAGTGGCGAGCAGTACTTC.

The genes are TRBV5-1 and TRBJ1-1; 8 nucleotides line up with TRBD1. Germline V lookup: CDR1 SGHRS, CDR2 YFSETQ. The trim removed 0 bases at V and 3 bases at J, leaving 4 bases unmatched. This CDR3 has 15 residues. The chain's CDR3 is CASSLDSGGYTEAFF. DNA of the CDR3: TGCGCCAGCAGCTTGGATTCAGGGGGCTACACTGAAGCTTTCTTT.

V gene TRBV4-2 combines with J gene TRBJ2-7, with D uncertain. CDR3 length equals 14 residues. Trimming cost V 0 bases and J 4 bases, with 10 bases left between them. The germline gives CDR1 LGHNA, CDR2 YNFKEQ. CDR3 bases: TGTGCCAGCAGCCAAGAGGCGGTCGGGTACGAGCAGTACTTC. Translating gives CASSQEAVGYEQYF.

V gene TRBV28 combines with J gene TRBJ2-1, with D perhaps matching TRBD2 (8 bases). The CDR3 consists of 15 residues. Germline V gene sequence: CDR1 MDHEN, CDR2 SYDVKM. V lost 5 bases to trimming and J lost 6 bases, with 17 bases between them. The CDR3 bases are TGTGCCAGCAGTCCCATCGGGAGGGGGCGCAATGAGCAGTTCTTC. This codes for CASSPIGRGRNEQFF.

CDR3 coding DNA: TGTGCCAGCAGCCAAGGAGACAACCGTCGTGAGCAGTTCTTC. Amino acid sequence: CASSQGDNRREQFF. The V gene is TRBV4-2, the J gene TRBJ2-1, with D unresolved. This CDR3 spans 14 amino acids. V was cut by 1 base and J by 9 bases, with 13 bases left in between. CDR1 LGHNA and CDR2 YNFKEQ come from the germline V gene.

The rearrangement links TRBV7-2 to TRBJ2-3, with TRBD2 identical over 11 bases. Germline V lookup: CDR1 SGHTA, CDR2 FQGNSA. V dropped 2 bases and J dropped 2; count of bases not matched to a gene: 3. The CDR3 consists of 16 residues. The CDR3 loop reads CASSLLAGGTTDTQYF. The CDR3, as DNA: TGTGCCAGCAGCTTACTAGCGGGGGGAACCACAGATACGCAGTATTTT.

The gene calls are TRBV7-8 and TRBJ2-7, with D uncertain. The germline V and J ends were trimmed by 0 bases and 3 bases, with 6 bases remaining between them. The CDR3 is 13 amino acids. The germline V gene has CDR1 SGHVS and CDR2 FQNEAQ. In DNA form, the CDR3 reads TGTGCCAGCAGCTTAGCGCACCTCTACGAGCAGTACTTC. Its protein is CASSLAHLYEQYF.

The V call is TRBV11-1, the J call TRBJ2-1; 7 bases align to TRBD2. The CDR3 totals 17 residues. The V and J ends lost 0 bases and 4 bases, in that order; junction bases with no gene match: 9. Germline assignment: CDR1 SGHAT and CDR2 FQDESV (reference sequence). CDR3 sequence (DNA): TGTGCCAGCAGCTTAGCGGGGGGGGACCGATTGTACAATGAGCAGTTCTTC. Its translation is CASSLAGGDRLYNEQFF.

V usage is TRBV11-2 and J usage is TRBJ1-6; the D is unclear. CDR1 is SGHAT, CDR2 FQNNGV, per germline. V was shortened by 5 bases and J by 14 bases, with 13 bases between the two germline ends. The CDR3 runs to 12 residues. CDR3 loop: CASSAILGALHF. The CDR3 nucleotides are TGTGCCAGCAGCGCCATCCTTGGAGCCCTCCACTTT.

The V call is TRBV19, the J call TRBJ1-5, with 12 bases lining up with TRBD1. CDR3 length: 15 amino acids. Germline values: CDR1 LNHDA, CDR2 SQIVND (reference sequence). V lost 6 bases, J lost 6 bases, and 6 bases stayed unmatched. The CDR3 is CASSSGTGGGQPQHF. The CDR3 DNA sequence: TGTGCCAGTAGCTCCGGGACAGGGGGCGGTCAGCCCCAGCATTTT.

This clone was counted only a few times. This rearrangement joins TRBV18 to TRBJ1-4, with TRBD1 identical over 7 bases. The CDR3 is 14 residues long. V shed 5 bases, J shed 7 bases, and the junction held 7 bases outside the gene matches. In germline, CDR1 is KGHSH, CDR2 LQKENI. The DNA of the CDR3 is TGTGCCAGCTCATCAGAGGGGGCCCGTGAAAAACTGTTTTTT. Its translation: CASSSEGAREKLFF.

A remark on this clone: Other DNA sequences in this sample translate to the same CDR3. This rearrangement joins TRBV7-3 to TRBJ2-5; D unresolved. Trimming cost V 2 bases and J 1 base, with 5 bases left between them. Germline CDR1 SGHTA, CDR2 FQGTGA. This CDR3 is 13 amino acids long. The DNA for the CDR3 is TGTGCCAGCAGCTTAGGGGTCCAAGAGACCCAGTACTTC. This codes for CASSLGVQETQYF.

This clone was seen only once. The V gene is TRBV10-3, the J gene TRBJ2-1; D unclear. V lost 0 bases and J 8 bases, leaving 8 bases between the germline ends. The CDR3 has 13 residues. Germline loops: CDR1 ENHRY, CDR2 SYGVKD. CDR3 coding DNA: TGTGCCATCAGTGAGTCGCTTAACCATGAGCAGTTCTTC. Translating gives CAISESLNHEQFF.